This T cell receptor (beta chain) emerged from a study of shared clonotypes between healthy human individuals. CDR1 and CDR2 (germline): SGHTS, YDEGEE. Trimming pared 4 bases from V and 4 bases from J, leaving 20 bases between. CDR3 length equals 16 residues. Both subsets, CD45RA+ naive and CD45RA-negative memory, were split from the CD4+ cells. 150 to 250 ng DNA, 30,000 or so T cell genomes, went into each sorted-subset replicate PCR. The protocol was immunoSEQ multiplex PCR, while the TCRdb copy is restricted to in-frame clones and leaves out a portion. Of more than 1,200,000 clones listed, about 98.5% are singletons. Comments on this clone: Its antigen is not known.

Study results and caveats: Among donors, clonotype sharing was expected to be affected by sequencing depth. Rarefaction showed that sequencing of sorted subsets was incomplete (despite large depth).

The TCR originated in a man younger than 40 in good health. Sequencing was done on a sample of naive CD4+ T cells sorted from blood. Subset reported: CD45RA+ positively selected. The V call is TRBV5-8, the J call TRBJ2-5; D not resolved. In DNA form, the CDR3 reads TGTGCCAGCAGCCCGGAACTCAAACGGCCGGGAGAGACCCAGTACTTC. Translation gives CASSPELKRPGETQYF.